This entry concerns a single TCR beta chain. The target of this receptor is not known. Coverage ceases 3 residues before the CDR3 finishes, and the germline J gene fills in the end. For TCRbeta CDR3 sequencing, genomic DNA from the sorted cells was extracted using the QIAGEN DNeasy Blood and Tissue Kit. Through immunoSEQ, high-throughput TCRbeta CDR3 sequencing was done commercially, including PCR amplification with internal controls and bias correction. On the study's bioinformatics: A unique productive TCRbeta sequence was defined by the CDR3 nucleotide sequence when primers matched, and otherwise by the CDR3 amino acid sequence together with the Vbeta and Jbeta genes. Sorting error was corrected by removing sequences shared between sorted populations at a frequency ratio of 2:1 or less, and the remaining shared sequences were assigned to the higher population. A sequence was defined as donor-reactive if the sequence was expanded at least 5-fold in CFSE-low cells compared with unstimulated cells and had a frequency of at least 0.01% in CFSE-low cells. Jensen-Shannon divergence calculated on the top 100 TCRbeta sequences ranked by frequency was used to measure repertoire divergence. For samples with multiple sequencing runs, sorting error was corrected separately for each run before the runs were pooled. What TCRdb holds here is the immuneACCESS table cut down to in-frame rearrangements. Part of the clones is not present; checked against another copy, under half of the missing clones reflect an unresolved V gene, and the others are unexplained. The DNA gave D and trimming, while V, J and clone size come from that table. This sample's records show some 15,000 clones. The ten top clones hold 3.5% to 4% of the sample.

The transplants used related donors along with nonmyeloablative bone marrow transplantation, and in the human trials mixed chimerism was transient. Thawed PBMCs were FACS-sorted into unstimulated Tregs (CD4+CD25+CD127-), CD4+ non-Tregs (CD4+CD25-), CD4 cells and CD8 cells. The patients were 4 recipients of combined kidney and bone marrow transplants from the ITN036ST trial, and samples were available only for these trial subjects. Healthy control blood was processed to PBMCs by Ficoll density gradient and cryopreserved, and patient PBMCs were collected before and after transplant. The source of the sample is a study of Tregs in tolerant kidney transplant recipients (dated by TCRdb to between 2018 and 2020). Study-level background: TCRbeta sequencing was used in the study to identify donor-specific regulatory T cells before combined kidney and bone marrow transplantation, and the identified cells were then tracked after transplant. The paper as a whole reports these results and caveats: Biological reproducibility was not directly addressed, though technical replication error appeared minimal. Because only a small number of patients were included, the study had limitations, and the results will need to be validated in larger populations as well as under other immunosuppression protocols. Expanding Tregs with activated donor B cells appeared to identify the most biologically relevant and donor-specific TCRbeta repertoire. In tolerant patients, donor-specific Tregs expanded more than Tregs overall, which suggests antigen-driven rather than nonspecific expansion. Because the PCR primers were changed over time for some patients, nucleotide-level comparison could not be performed across the samples from those patients.

The CDR3, cysteine through phenylalanine, is 15 amino acids long. Only the CDR3 bases that were read are kept: 36 of them, in frame from base 1. Trimming accounts for 5 bases at V and 6 bases at J, while the number of junction bases matched to no gene is 10. The germline V gene yields SGHVS for CDR1 and FNYEAQ for CDR2. The rearranged segments are TRBV7-6 and TRBJ2-3, and 8 bases in between align with TRBD1. Material: CD4+ T cells from blood (PBMCs), obtained 12 months after the transplant. This TCR was recovered from a human patient who received a combined kidney and bone marrow transplant. After a transplant, certain T cells may trace back to the graft donor. The CDR3 sequence is CASSKAQGAWDTQYF. The covered CDR3 bases are TGTGCCAGCAGCAAGGCGCAGGGGGCTTGGGATACG.